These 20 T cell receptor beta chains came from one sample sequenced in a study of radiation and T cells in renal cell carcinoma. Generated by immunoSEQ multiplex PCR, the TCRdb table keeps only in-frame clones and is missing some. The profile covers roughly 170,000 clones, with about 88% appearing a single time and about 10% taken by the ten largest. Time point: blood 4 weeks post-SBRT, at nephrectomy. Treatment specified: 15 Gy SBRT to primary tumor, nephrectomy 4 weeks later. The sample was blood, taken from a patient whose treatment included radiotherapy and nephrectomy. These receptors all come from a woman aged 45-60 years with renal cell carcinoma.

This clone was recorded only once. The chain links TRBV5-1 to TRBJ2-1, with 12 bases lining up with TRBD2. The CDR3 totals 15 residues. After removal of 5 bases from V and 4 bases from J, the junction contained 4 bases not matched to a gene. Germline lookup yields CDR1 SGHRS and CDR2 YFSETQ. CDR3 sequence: CASSFTSGGYNEQFF. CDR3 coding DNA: TGCGCCAGCAGTTTCACTAGCGGGGGGTACAATGAGCAGTTCTTC.

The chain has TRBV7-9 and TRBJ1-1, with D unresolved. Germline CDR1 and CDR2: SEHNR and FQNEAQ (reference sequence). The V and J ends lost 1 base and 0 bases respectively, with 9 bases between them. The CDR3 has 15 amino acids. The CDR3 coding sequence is TGTGCCAGCAGCTTAGTAGAGAGGATGAACACTGAAGCTTTCTTT. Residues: CASSLVERMNTEAFF.

The CDR3 DNA follows: TGTGCCAGCTCACAGGGGGGACAGAGCTCTGGAAACACCATATATTTT. It is translated as CASSQGGQSSGNTIYF. The rearrangement uses TRBV18 and TRBJ1-3, with 7 bases matching TRBD1. Trimming took 4 bases from V and 0 from J; bases not matched to a gene: 6. The CDR3 has 16 residues. Germline CDR1 is KGHSH and CDR2 is LQKENI.

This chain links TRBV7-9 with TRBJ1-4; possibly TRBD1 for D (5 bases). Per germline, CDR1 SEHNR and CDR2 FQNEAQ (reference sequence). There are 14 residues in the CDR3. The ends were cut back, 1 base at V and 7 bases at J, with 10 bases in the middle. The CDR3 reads CASSLGGLGEKLFF. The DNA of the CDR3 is TGTGCCAGCAGCTTAGGGGGGTTGGGTGAAAAACTGTTTTTT.

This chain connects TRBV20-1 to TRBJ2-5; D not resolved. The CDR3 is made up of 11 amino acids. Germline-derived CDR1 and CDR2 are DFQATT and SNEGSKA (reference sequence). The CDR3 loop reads CSLSLQETQYF. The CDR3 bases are TGCAGCCTGTCCCTCCAAGAGACCCAGTACTTC.

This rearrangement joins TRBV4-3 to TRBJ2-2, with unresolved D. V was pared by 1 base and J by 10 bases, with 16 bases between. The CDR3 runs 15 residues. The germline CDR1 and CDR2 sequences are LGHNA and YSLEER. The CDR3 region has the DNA TGCGCCAGCAGCCAAGGGGTCGAATCCGTGCAGGAGCTGTTTTTT. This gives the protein CASSQGVESVQELFF.

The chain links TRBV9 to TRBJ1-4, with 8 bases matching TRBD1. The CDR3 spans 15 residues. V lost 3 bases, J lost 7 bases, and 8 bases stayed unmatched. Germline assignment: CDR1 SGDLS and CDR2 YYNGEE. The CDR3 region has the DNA TGTGCCAGCAGCGGCGAAAGGACAGGGACTGAAAAACTGTTTTTT. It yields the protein CASSGERTGTEKLFF. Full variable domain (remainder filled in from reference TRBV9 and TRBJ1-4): DSGVTQTPKHLITATGQRVTLRCSPRSGDLSVYWYQQSLDQGLQFLIQYYNGEERAKGNILERFSAQQFPDLHSELNLSSLELGDSALYFCASSGERTGTEKLFFGSGTQLSVL.

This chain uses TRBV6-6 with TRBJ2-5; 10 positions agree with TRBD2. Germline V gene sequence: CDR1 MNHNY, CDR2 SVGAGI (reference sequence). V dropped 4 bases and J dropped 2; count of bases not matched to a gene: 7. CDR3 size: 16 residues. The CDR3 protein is CASSSGLSGGQETQYF. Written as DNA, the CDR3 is TGTGCCAGCAGTTCAGGGCTTAGCGGGGGGCAAGAGACCCAGTACTTC.

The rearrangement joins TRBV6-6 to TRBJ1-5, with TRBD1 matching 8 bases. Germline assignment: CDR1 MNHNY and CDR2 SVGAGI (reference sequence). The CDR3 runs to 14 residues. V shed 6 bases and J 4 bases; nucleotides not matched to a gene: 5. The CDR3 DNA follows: TGTGCCAGCAGCCCCGGACAGGGAAATCAGCCCCAGCATTTT. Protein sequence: CASSPGQGNQPQHF.

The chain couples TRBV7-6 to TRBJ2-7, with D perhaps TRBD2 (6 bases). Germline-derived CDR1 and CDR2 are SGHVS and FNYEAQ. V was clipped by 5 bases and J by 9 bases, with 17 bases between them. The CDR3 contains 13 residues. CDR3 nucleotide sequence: TGTGCCAGCAGCAAGGGGCGGGGTTCGTTGCAGTACTTC. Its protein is CASSKGRGSLQYF.

The chain's CDR3 is CASSRRGETQYF. CDR3 DNA: TGTGCCAGCAGCCGGCGGGGAGAGACCCAGTACTTC. The chain is built from TRBV14 and TRBJ2-5; perhaps TRBD2 as D (6 bases). The germline V gene has CDR1 SGHDN and CDR2 FVKESK. Trimming took off 4 bases at V and 4 bases at J, with 7 bases between the two ends. This CDR3 is 12 amino acids long. Full variable domain (rest looked up from reference TRBV14 and TRBJ2-5): EAGVTQFPSHSVIEKGQTVTLRCDPISGHDNLYWYRRVMGKEIKFLLHFVKESKQDESGMPNNRFLAERTGGTYSTLKVQPAELEDSGVYFCASSRRGETQYFGPGTRLLVL.

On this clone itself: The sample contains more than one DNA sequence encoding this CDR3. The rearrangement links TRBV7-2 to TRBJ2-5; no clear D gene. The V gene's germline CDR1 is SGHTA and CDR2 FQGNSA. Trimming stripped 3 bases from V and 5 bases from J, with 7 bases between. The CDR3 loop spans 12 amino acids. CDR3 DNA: TGTGCCAGCAGCTTGGCCCGCGAGACCCAGTACTTC. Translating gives CASSLARETQYF. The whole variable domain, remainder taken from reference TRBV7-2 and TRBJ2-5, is GAGVSQSPSNKVTEKGKDVELRCDPISGHTALYWYRQSLGQGLEFLIYFQGNSAPDKSGLPSDRFSAERTGGSVSTLTIQRTQQEDSAVYLCASSLARETQYFGPGTRLLVL.

CDR3 nucleotide sequence: TGTGCCAGTAGACCGGCAGGGGATAACTACGAGCAGTACTTC. Translation: CASRPAGDNYEQYF. The chain carries TRBV19 and TRBJ2-7; D is perhaps TRBD1 (6 bases). Germline V gene data show CDR1 as LNHDA and CDR2 as SQIVND (reference sequence). V was cut by 6 bases and J by 3 bases, with 15 bases left in between. The CDR3 is 14 residues long.

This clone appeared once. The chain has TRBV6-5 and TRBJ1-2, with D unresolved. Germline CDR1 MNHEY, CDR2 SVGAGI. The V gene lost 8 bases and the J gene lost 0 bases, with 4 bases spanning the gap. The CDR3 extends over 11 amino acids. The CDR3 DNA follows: TGTGCCAGCTGGTCTAACTATGGCTACACCTTC. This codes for CASWSNYGYTF.

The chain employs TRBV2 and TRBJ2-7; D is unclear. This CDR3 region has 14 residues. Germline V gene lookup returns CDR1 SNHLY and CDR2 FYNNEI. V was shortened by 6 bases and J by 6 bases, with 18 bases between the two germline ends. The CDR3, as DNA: TGTGCCAGCAGAGCAGCGACGACCCTTTCCGAGCAGTACTTC. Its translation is CASRAATTLSEQYF.

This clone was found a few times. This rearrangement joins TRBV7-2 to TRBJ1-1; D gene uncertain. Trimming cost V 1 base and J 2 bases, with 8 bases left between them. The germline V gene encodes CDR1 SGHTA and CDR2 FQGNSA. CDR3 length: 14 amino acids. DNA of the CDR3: TGTGCCAGCAGCTTAGGTCCAGGCAACACTGAAGCTTTCTTT. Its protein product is CASSLGPGNTEAFF.

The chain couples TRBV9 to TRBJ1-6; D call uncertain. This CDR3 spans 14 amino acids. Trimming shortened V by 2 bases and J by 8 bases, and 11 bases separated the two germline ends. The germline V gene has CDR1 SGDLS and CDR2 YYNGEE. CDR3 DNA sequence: TGTGCCAGCAGCGTCGAGCAGTTCGATTCACCCCTCCACTTT. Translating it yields CASSVEQFDSPLHF.

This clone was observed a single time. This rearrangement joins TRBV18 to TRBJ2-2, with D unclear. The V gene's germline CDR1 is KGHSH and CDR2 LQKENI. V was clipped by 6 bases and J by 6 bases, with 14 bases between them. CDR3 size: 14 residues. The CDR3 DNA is TGTGCCAGCTCGCCCCAACGGAGCGCCGGGGAGCTGTTTTTT. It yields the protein CASSPQRSAGELFF. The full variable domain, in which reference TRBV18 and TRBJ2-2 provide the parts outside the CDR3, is NAGVMQNPRHLVRRRGQEARLRCSPMKGHSHVYWYRQLPEEGLKFMVYLQKENIIDESGMPKERFSAEFPKEGPSILRIQQVVRGDSAAYFCASSPQRSAGELFFGEGSRLTVL.

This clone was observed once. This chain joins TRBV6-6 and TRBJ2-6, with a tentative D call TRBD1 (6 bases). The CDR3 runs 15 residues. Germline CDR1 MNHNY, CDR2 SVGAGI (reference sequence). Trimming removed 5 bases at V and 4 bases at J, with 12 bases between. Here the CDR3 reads CASSPTGTGANVLTF. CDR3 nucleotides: TGTGCCAGCAGTCCCACAGGGACAGGGGCCAACGTCCTGACTTTC.

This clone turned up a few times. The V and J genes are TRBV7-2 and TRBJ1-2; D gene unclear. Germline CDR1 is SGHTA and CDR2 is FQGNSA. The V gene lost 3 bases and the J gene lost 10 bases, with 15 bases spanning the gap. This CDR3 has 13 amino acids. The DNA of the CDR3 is TGTGCCAGCAGCTTTCCGGGTCTGATAAACTACACCTTC. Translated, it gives CASSFPGLINYTF.